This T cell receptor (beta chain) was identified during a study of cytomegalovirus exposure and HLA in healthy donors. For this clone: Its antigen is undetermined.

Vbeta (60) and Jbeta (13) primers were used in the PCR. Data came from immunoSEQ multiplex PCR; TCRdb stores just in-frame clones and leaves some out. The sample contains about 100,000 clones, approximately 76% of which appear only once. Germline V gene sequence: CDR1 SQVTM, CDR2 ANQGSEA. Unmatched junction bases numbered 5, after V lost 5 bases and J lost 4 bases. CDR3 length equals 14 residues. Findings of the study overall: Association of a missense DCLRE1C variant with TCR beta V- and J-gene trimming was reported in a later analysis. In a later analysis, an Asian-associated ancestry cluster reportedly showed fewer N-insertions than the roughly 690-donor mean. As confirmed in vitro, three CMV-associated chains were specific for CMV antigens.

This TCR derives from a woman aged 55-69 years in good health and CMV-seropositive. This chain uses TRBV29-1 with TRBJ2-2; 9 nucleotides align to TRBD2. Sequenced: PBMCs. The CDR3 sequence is CSVSGLARTGELFF. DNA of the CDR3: TGCAGCGTTTCGGGACTAGCACGCACCGGGGAGCTGTTTTTT.